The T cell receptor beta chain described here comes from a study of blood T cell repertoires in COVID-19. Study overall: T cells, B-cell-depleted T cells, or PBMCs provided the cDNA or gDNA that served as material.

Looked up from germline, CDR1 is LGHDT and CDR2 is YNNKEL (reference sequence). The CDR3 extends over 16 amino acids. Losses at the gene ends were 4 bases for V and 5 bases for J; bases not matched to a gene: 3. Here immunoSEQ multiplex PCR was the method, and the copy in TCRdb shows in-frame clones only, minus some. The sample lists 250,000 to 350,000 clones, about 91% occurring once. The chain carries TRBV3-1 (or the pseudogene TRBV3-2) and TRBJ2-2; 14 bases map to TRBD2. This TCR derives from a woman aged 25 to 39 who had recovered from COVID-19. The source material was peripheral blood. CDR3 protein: CASSRRTSGGTGELFF. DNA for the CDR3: TGTGCCAGCAGCCGTAGGACTAGCGGGGGGACCGGGGAGCTGTTTTTT.